Below, 8 T cell receptor beta chains from the same sample are listed, as sequenced in a study of shared T cell receptors in the human thymus. Assay used: immunoSEQ multiplex PCR; TCRdb lists only in-frame clones, some missing. The sample contains about 380,000 clones, approximately 95% of which appear only once. Source material: thymocytes. The receptors come from a human donor.

V usage is TRBV10-3 and J usage is TRBJ2-7; 9 nucleotides match TRBD2. This CDR3 is 16 amino acids long. CDR1 and CDR2 (germline): ENHRY, SYGVKD. The trim removed 6 bases at V and 3 bases at J, leaving 12 bases unmatched. The CDR3, as DNA: TGTGCCATCAGCCGAGCAAGGCTAGCGGGGAACTACGAGCAGTACTTC. It is translated as CAISRARLAGNYEQYF.

This clone appeared a single time. This chain connects TRBV28 to TRBJ2-2; a weak D match, TRBD1 (6 bases). V lost 5 bases to trimming and J lost 1 base, with 8 bases between them. Germline-derived CDR1 and CDR2 are MDHEN and SYDVKM. There are 14 residues in the CDR3. The CDR3 region is CASSARGNTGELFF. The CDR3 bases are TGTGCCAGCAGTGCCAGGGGGAACACCGGGGAGCTGTTTTTT.

The V and J genes are TRBV14 and TRBJ2-1; a weak D match, TRBD1 (5 bases). The germline V gene encodes CDR1 SGHDN and CDR2 FVKESK. The germline V and J ends were trimmed by 0 bases and 5 bases, with 14 bases remaining between them. This CDR3 comprises 16 residues. The CDR3 DNA reads as TGTGCCAGCAGCCAAGAGGAAGGGGTTCAACACAATGAGCAGTTCTTC. Protein sequence: CASSQEEGVQHNEQFF.

This clone has a single count. The V gene is TRBV6-5, the J gene TRBJ1-2; D uncertain. The germline V gene has CDR1 MNHEY and CDR2 SVGAGI. The V end lost 6 bases, the J end lost 1 base, and 9 bases lay between the germline ends. This CDR3 comprises 13 residues. CDR3 DNA sequence: TGTGCCAGCAGGTACGACCGTAACTATGGCTACACCTTC. It is translated as CASRYDRNYGYTF.

The CDR3 DNA follows: TGTGCCAGCAGTTGGGACAGCGTTGTCAAAAACATTCAGTACTTC. Amino acid sequence: CASSWDSVVKNIQYF. The genes are TRBV28 and TRBJ2-4; 7 bases fit TRBD1. Germline-derived CDR1 and CDR2 are MDHEN and SYDVKM. The CDR3 has 15 amino acids. After removal of 4 bases from V and 3 bases from J, the junction contained 6 bases not matched to a gene.

V gene TRBV9 combines with J gene TRBJ2-1, with D perhaps TRBD2 (5 bases). Trimming left V 0 bases short and J 10 bases short, with 14 bases between. The germline CDR1 and CDR2 sequences are SGDLS and YYNGEE. CDR3 length: 14 residues. The chain's CDR3 is CASSVDESGGEQFF. The CDR3 region has the DNA TGTGCCAGCAGCGTAGATGAAAGCGGAGGCGAGCAGTTCTTC.

This chain links TRBV7-9 with TRBJ1-2, with 7 bases that match TRBD1. Germline lookup yields CDR1 SEHNR and CDR2 FQNEAQ (reference sequence). V lost 5 bases to trimming and J lost 4 bases; unmatched junction nucleotides: 16. CDR3 length: 17 amino acids. CDR3 sequence: CASSTNLRPGTAYGYTF. In DNA form, the CDR3 reads TGTGCCAGCAGCACGAACCTTCGGCCGGGGACAGCCTATGGCTACACCTTC.

With regard to this clone: The sample has other DNA sequences that encode this CDR3 too. The V gene is TRBV28, the J gene TRBJ2-7; D is unresolved. CDR1 and CDR2 from the germline V gene are MDHEN and SYDVKM. Trimming took 5 bases from V and 2 from J, leaving 4 bases between them. The CDR3 is 11 amino acids. The CDR3 loop is CASSLTYEQYF. CDR3 DNA: TGTGCCAGCAGTCTCACCTACGAGCAGTACTTC.